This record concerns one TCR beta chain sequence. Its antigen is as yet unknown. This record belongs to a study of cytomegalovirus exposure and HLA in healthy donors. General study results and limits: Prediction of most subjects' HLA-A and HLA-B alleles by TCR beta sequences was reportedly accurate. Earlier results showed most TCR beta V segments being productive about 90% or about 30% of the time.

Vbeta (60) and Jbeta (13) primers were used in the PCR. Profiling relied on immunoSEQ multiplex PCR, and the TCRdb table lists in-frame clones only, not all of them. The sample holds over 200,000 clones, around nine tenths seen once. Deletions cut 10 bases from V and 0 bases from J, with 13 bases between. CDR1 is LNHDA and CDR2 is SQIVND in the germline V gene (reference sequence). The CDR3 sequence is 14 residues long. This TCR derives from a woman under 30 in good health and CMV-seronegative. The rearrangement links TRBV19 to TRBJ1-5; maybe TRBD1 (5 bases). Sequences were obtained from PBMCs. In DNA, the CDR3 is TGTGCCACTAGGACACTGTATAGCAATCAGCCCCAGCATTTT. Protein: CATRTLYSNQPQHF. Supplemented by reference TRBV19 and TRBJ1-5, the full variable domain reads DGGITQSPKYLFRKEGQNVTLSCEQNLNHDAMYWYRQDPGQGLRLIYYSQIVNDFQKGDIAEGYSVSREKKESFPLTVTSAQKNPTAFYLCATRTLYSNQPQHFGDGTRLSIL.